Each of the 2 T cell receptor beta chains below was sequenced from the same sample in a study of shared clonotypes between healthy human individuals. Naive CD8 isolation took CD45RO-negative cells positively selected for CCR7 and excluded terminally differentiated effector memory CD45RA+ cells. Assay used: immunoSEQ multiplex PCR; TCRdb lists only in-frame clones, some missing. The data show more than 2 million clones, around 93% seen once. Sequencing input: naive CD8+ T cells from PBMCs. The receptors shown here come from a man aged 18 to 30 in good health. Some clones in this sample may be carry-over from other donors' samples.

This chain joins TRBV19 and TRBJ1-5; possible D gene TRBD1, 6 bases. Trimming shortened V by 8 bases and J by 2 bases, and 13 bases separated the two germline ends. The germline gives CDR1 LNHDA, CDR2 SQIVND (reference sequence). This CDR3 has 14 amino acids. CDR3 sequence (DNA): TGTGCCAGTTATAACAGGGAGGGCAATCAGCCCCAGCATTTT. Protein product: CASYNREGNQPQHF.

V is TRBV13 and J is TRBJ2-1; 8 bases agree with TRBD1. This CDR3 region has 15 residues. J was trimmed by 4 bases and V by 3 bases; bases with no gene match: 5. The germline V gene encodes CDR1 PRHDT and CDR2 FYEKMQ (reference sequence). The CDR3 DNA is TGTGCCAGCAGCTTCGGGACAGGTGATTACAATGAGCAGTTCTTC. The encoded protein is CASSFGTGDYNEQFF. Using reference TRBV13 and TRBJ2-1 for the parts outside the CDR3, the full variable domain is AAGVIQSPRHLIKEKRETATLKCYPIPRHDTVYWYQQGPGQDPQFLISFYEKMQSDKGSIPDRFSAQQFSDYHSELNMSSLELGDSALYFCASSFGTGDYNEQFFGPGTRLTVL.